This record covers a single T cell receptor (beta chain). Per the germline V gene, CDR1 is LNHDA and CDR2 is SQIVND (reference sequence). The CDR3 runs to 17 residues. With 0 bases removed from V and 5 bases from J, the gap between germline ends came to 19 bases. These data belong to a study of T cells in localized non-small cell lung cancer. Assay used: immunoSEQ multiplex PCR; TCRdb lists only in-frame clones, some missing. The top ten hold about 8% of the sample, which has about 41,000 clones, around 83% seen once. The sequences come from PBMCs, collected before any cancer treatment. The chain is built from TRBV19 and TRBJ1-2; D is unclear. The clonotype comes from a man aged 35 to 69 with stage II lung adenocarcinoma. The CDR3, as DNA: TGTGCCAGTAGTATAGATAAGACGGTGACTGAGATTTATGGCTACACCTTC. This encodes CASSIDKTVTEIYGYTF.